The next 17 T cell receptor beta chains were all read from a single sample in a study of T cell responses to AZD1222 COVID-19 vaccine (dated by TCRdb to the early 2020s). Library preparation used the immunoSEQ multiplex PCR assay. TCRdb mirrors the immuneACCESS table, restricted to in-frame sequences. Some clones are absent from its copies; in checked studies, under half trace to an unresolved V gene, and the reason for the others is unknown. The sample yields about 120,000 clones; around 85% were counted once. The ten largest clones take up roughly 4% of the sample. The time point label on this specimen signifies: baseline before first vaccination. According to the study, the label for this sample's treatment or condition signals: meningococcal conjugate vaccine given as trial control. The specimen was peripheral blood, collected on day 0 of MenACWY control vaccination. These TCRs come from an adult in good health.

This clone showed up just a few times. This sequence joins TRBV2 and TRBJ1-4; 8 bases fit TRBD1. V shed 5 bases and J 7 bases; nucleotides not matched to a gene: 9. CDR1 is SNHLY and CDR2 is FYNNEI in the germline V gene. The CDR3 has 15 residues. The CDR3 loop reads CASSLTGQGGEKLFF. CDR3 bases: TGTGCCAGCAGTCTAACTGGACAGGGTGGTGAAAAACTGTTTTTT.

The chain couples TRBV28 to TRBJ1-4; unclear D gene. Germline CDR1 and CDR2: MDHEN and SYDVKM. The CDR3 is 12 residues long. Deletions cut 6 bases from V and 4 bases from J, with 6 bases between. CDR3 sequence reads: CASRINNEKLFF. CDR3 sequence (DNA): TGTGCCAGCAGAATAAATAATGAAAAACTGTTTTTT.

The rearrangement links TRBV19 to TRBJ1-5; maybe TRBD1 (5 bases). The V end lost 8 bases, the J end lost 6 bases, and 14 bases lay between the germline ends. The CDR3 loop spans 13 amino acids. Germline loops: CDR1 LNHDA, CDR2 SQIVND (reference sequence). CDR3 sequence (DNA): TGTGCCAGTTCTACAGGACCTCGTCAGCCCCAGCATTTT. Translated, it gives CASSTGPRQPQHF.

This chain uses TRBV4-2 with TRBJ2-7; 7 bases are shared with TRBD1. CDR1 and CDR2 from the germline V gene are LGHNA and YNFKEQ. V lost 5 bases to trimming and J lost 5 bases; unmatched junction nucleotides: 6. CDR3 length: 13 residues. CDR3 nucleotide sequence: TGTGCCAGCAGCAGGGGGCGCGGTGACGAGCAGTACTTC. As protein: CASSRGRGDEQYF.

The CDR3 DNA reads TGTGCCAGCAGTGAAGCTTGGGGGCCGGAGACCCAGTACTTC. This encodes CASSEAWGPETQYF. The rearrangement joins TRBV2 to TRBJ2-5; TRBD1 is a possible D gene (6 bases). Germline V CDR1 and CDR2: SNHLY, FYNNEI. Trimming pared 0 bases from V and 5 bases from J, leaving 10 bases between. The CDR3 covers 14 residues.

The chain joins TRBV6-1 to TRBJ1-6; D not resolved. Trimming took 7 bases from V and 7 from J, leaving 11 bases between them. Germline lookup yields CDR1 MNHNS and CDR2 SASEGT. The CDR3 runs 13 residues. This chain's CDR3 is CASKALLNSPLHF. The CDR3, as DNA: TGTGCCAGCAAGGCCCTCCTGAATTCACCCCTCCACTTT.

The chain couples TRBV6-2 or TRBV6-3 to TRBJ2-2; TRBD1 matches 8 bases. With V trimmed by 5 bases and J by 7 bases, 6 bases remained unmatched. Germline V lookup: CDR1 MNHEY, CDR2 SVGEGT. The CDR3 extends over 14 amino acids. Here the CDR3 DNA reads TGTGCCAGCAGTACAGGGGGGTCAATCGGGGAGCTGTTTTTT. This encodes CASSTGGSIGELFF.

The rearrangement joins TRBV29-1 to TRBJ1-2; 8 nucleotides match TRBD1. The V and J ends lost 7 bases and 4 bases, in that order; junction bases with no gene match: 5. The CDR3 runs 12 residues. The germline CDR1 and CDR2 sequences are SQVTM and ANQGSEA. CDR3 sequence (DNA): TGCAGCGGGACTCAGGGGGCCTATGGCTACACCTTC. Its protein product is CSGTQGAYGYTF.

The genes are TRBV5-1 and TRBJ2-1; TRBD1 matches at 7 bases. V trimming: 5 bases; J trimming: 4 bases; junction bases outside the gene matches: 9. Per germline, CDR1 SGHRS and CDR2 YFSETQ. This CDR3 is built from 15 residues. The CDR3 DNA reads as TGCGCCAGCAGTCGCATCGGGACAGCTTACAATGAGCAGTTCTTC. Amino acids: CASSRIGTAYNEQFF.

This chain links TRBV3-1 (or the pseudogene TRBV3-2) with TRBJ2-7, with 7 bases that match TRBD1. Trimming at V came to 4 bases and at J to 3 bases, leaving 12 bases not matched to a gene. The CDR3 loop spans 16 amino acids. Germline V gives CDR1 LGHDT, CDR2 YNNKEL (reference sequence). The CDR3 reads CASSPWGRGINYEQYF. In DNA form, the CDR3 reads TGTGCCAGCAGCCCTTGGGGCAGGGGGATTAACTACGAGCAGTACTTC.

V and J are TRBV7-2 and TRBJ1-3, with D uncertain. V was clipped by 8 bases and J by 4 bases, with 12 bases between them. This CDR3 has 13 residues. Looked up from germline, CDR1 is SGHTA and CDR2 is FQGNSA. CDR3: CASRREQGNTIYF. For the CDR3, the DNA is TGTGCCAGCCGCCGGGAACAGGGAAACACCATATATTTT. Filled out from reference TRBV7-2 and TRBJ1-3, the complete variable domain reads GAGVSQSPSNKVTEKGKDVELRCDPISGHTALYWYRQSLGQGLEFLIYFQGNSAPDKSGLPSDRFSAERTGGSVSTLTIQRTQQEDSAVYLCASRREQGNTIYFGEGSWLTVV.

The chain has TRBV28 and TRBJ2-5; D call uncertain. The CDR3 is 15 residues long. Germline CDR1 is MDHEN and CDR2 is SYDVKM. Trimming left V 6 bases short and J 0 bases short, with 14 bases between. Written as DNA, the CDR3 is TGTGCCAGCAGCCCCTCCACAGCGTACCAAGAGACCCAGTACTTC. This encodes CASSPSTAYQETQYF.

The V gene is TRBV6-5, the J gene TRBJ2-7; 9 positions agree with TRBD1. V shed 10 bases and J 2 bases; nucleotides not matched to a gene: 3. CDR3 length: 12 residues. The germline V gene encodes CDR1 MNHEY and CDR2 SVGAGI. Written as DNA, the CDR3 is TGTGCCACGAGGACAGGGGCCTACGAGCAGTACTTC. Its protein is CATRTGAYEQYF.

This clone appeared a single time. The rearrangement uses TRBV19 and TRBJ2-3; TRBD1 aligns across 9 bases. CDR3 length equals 14 residues. CDR1 LNHDA and CDR2 SQIVND come from the germline V gene (reference sequence). Trimming at V came to 0 bases and at J to 5 bases, leaving 0 bases not matched to a gene. The CDR3 region is CASSIETGGDTQYF. DNA of the CDR3: TGTGCCAGTAGTATAGAGACAGGGGGAGATACGCAGTATTTT.

This clone showed up just a few times. The chain has TRBV18 and TRBJ1-1; 7 bases are shared with TRBD1. Germline-derived CDR1 and CDR2 are KGHSH and LQKENI. This CDR3 spans 15 amino acids. J was trimmed by 5 bases and V by 4 bases; bases with no gene match: 10. CDR3 sequence reads: CASSQRPDRRTEAFF. DNA of the CDR3: TGTGCCAGCTCACAGCGCCCGGACAGGAGGACTGAAGCTTTCTTT.

This clone was recorded only once. This chain's CDR3 is CASSRQGAGTGELFF. The CDR3 region has the DNA TGCGCCAGCAGCCGACAGGGGGCGGGGACCGGGGAGCTGTTTTTT. The rearrangement joins TRBV5-1 to TRBJ2-2, with 10 bases that match TRBD1. The CDR3 runs to 15 residues. Unmatched junction bases numbered 5, after V lost 4 bases and J lost 5 bases. Germline assignment: CDR1 SGHRS and CDR2 YFSETQ.

The rearrangement joins TRBV27 to TRBJ2-7; 8 nucleotides match TRBD1. V lost 5 bases to trimming and J lost 0 bases; unmatched junction nucleotides: 3. The CDR3 loop spans 14 amino acids. In germline, CDR1 is MNHEY, CDR2 SMNVEV (reference sequence). This chain's CDR3 is CASSRQGSSYEQYF. CDR3 DNA: TGTGCCAGCAGTAGACAGGGGTCCTCCTACGAGCAGTACTTC.